This is a list of T cell receptor beta chains from one sample in a study of T cells in Graves' hyperthyroidism and ophthalmopathy. TCRdb re-called the multiplex PCR reads with MiXCR, one entry per CDR3 protein. The sample has hundreds of thousands of distinct CDR3 sequences, approximately 25% seen once. Sequenced: blood. These TCRs come from a woman aged 25 to 39 with Graves' ophthalmopathy. Each CDR3 is given with its conserved first and last residue. D genes are given only for firm matches. The size of a clone is reported for some rows only, either as once, few or many, or as a class for expanded clones.

clone_size j_call v_call d_call cdr3_aa cdr3_nt
NA TRBJ2-6 TRBV4-3 NA CASSQVVSGANVLTF TGCGCCAGCAGCCAAGTCGTTTCTGGGGCCAACGTCCTGACTTTC
many TRBJ2-5 TRBV7-7 NA CASSVIGGSETQYF TGTGCTAGCAGCGTAATTGGGGGGAGCGAGACCCAGTACTTC
NA TRBJ1-5 TRBV6-8 TRBD1 CASGTGGNQPQHF TGTGCCAGCGGGACAGGGGGCAATCAGCCCCAGCATTTT
few TRBJ1-1 TRBV20-1 TRBD1 CSASQGQAAQDTEAFF TGCAGTGCTAGCCAAGGACAGGCAGCACAGGACACTGAAGCTTTCTTT
NA TRBJ2-3 TRBV7-3 NA CASSLGGLGTDTQYF TGTGCCAGCAGCTTAGGGGGACTGGGCACAGATACGCAGTATTTT
many TRBJ2-7 TRBV28 TRBD1 CASRWDSVPEEQYF TGTGCCAGCAGGTGGGACAGCGTACCCGAAGAGCAGTACTTC
many TRBJ1-1 TRBV9 NA CASSAYPRAGDYTEAFF TGTGCCAGCAGCGCCTATCCCCGAGCTGGAGACTACACTGAAGCTTTCTTT
NA TRBJ1-1 TRBV9 NA CASSVSLGDTEAFF TGTGCCAGCAGCGTATCTCTGGGGGACACTGAAGCTTTCTTT
few TRBJ1-5 TRBV6-1 NA CASSKSGASNQPQHF TGTGCCAGCAGTAAGTCCGGGGCGAGCAATCAGCCCCAGCATTTT
many TRBJ1-5 TRBV28 NA CASRPGGAGSQPQHF TGTGCCAGCCGTCCCGGGGGGGCAGGGAGTCAGCCCCAGCATTTT
many TRBJ1-1 TRBV6-1 NA CASTARGVGAFF TGTGCCAGCACTGCTAGGGGCGTTGGGGCTTTCTTT
many TRBJ2-2 TRBV2 TRBD1 CASRRDRDTGELFF TGTGCCAGCAGAAGGGACAGGGACACCGGGGAGCTGTTTTTT
few TRBJ2-2 TRBV30 TRBD1 CAWGETGGSGELFF TGTGCCTGGGGGGAGACAGGGGGCAGCGGGGAGCTGTTTTTT
many TRBJ2-7 TRBV11-1 TRBD1 CASSSTGTGVYNEQYF TGTGCCAGCAGCTCGACCGGGACAGGGGTTTATAACGAGCAGTACTTC
many TRBJ2-7 TRBV28 NA CASSFQGLAYEQYF TGTGCCAGCAGTTTCCAGGGGTTAGCCTACGAGCAGTACTTC
many TRBJ2-5 TRBV6-1 TRBD1 CASREQGGGGTQYF TGTGCCAGCAGGGAACAGGGGGGTGGTGGGACCCAGTACTTC
NA TRBJ2-7 TRBV12-3/TRBV12-4 TRBD1 CASTLGQGASYEQYF TGTGCCAGCACCCTGGGACAGGGAGCGTCCTACGAGCAGTACTTC
many TRBJ1-5 TRBV20-1 TRBD1 CSARRTGGEPQHF TGCAGTGCGCGGCGGACAGGGGGAGAGCCCCAGCATTTT
NA TRBJ2-2 TRBV4-1 NA CASSQLPDNTGELFF TGCGCCAGCAGCCAATTGCCAGATAACACCGGGGAGCTGTTTTTT
many TRBJ2-7 TRBV7-8 NA CASSFQVVGWPYEQYF TGTGCCAGCAGCTTCCAGGTGGTTGGTTGGCCCTACGAGCAGTACTTC
many TRBJ1-1 TRBV27 NA CASSLSQGTWNTEAFF TGTGCCAGCAGTTTATCCCAGGGGACATGGAACACTGAAGCTTTCTTT
many TRBJ2-7 TRBV5-1 TRBD1 CASGTGGGYEQYF TGCGCCAGCGGAACAGGGGGCGGATACGAGCAGTACTTC